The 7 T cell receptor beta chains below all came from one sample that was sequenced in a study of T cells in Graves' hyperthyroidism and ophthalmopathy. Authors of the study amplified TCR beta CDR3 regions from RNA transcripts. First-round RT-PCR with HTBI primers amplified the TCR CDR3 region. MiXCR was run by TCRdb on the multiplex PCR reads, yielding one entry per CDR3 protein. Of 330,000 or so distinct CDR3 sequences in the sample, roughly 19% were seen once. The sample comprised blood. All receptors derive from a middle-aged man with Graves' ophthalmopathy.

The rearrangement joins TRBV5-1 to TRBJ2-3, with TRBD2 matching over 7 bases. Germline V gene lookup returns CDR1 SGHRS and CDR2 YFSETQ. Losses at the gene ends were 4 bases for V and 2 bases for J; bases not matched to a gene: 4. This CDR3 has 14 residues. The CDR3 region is CASSDGGNTDTQYF. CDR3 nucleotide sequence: TGCGCCAGCAGCGACGGGGGGAACACAGATACGCAGTATTTT.

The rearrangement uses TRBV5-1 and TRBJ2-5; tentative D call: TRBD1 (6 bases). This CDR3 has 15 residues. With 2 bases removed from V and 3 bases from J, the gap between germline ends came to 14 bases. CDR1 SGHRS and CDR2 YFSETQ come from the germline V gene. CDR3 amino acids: CASSLNNPGEETQYF. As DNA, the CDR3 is TGCGCCAGCAGCTTAAACAATCCAGGGGAAGAGACCCAGTACTTC.

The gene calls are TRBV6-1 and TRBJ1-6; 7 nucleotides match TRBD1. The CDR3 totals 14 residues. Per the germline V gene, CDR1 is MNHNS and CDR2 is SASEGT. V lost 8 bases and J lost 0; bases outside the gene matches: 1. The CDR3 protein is CASRDSSYNSPLHF. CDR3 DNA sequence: TGTGCCAGCCGGGACAGCTCCTATAATTCACCCCTCCACTTT.

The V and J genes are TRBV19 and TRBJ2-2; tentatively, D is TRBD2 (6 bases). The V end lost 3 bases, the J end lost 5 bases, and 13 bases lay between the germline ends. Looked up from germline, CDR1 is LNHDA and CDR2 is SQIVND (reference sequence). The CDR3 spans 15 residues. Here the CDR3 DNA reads TGTGCCAGTAGTATTGCTGCAAGCGGGACCGGGGAGCTGTTTTTT. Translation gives CASSIAASGTGELFF.

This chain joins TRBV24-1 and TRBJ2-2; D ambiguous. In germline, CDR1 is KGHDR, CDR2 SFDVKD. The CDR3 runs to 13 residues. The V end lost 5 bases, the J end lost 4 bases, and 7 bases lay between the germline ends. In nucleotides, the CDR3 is TGTGCCACCAGTGGACTTCTCACCGGGGAGCTGTTTTTT. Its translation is CATSGLLTGELFF.

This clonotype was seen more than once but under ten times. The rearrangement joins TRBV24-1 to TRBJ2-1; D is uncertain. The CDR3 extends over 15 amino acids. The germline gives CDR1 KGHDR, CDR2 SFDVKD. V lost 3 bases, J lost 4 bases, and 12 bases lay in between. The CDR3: CATSDASSRYNEQFF. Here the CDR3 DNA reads TGTGCCACCAGTGATGCCAGTTCGAGGTACAATGAGCAGTTCTTC.

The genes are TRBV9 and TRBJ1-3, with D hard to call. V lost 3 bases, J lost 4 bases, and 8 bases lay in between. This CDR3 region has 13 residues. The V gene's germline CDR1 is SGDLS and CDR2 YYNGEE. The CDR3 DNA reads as TGTGCCAGCAGCGGGTTCAGGGGAAACACCATATATTTT. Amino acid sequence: CASSGFRGNTIYF.